This is a list of T cell receptor beta chains from one sample in a study of T-cell memory formation after mild COVID-19. TCRdb processed the 5' RACE reads anew with MiXCR; each CDR3 protein has one entry. The top ten clones hold 22% of a sample with approximately 300,000 distinct CDR3 sequences, roughly 15% of them seen once. Input material: PBMCs or a T cell subset sorted from them (not recorded which). Receptors originate from a young man who had mild COVID-19 (a few samples of this study predate the infection). Cell type and time point are not known. Both conserved end residues are trimmed from each CDR3. Fields, in order: J gene, CDR3 length, clone size, V gene, CDR3 protein. The size entry is marked missing in some rows and otherwise reads once, few, many or a size class.

J: TRBJ2-3; length: 14; size: many; V: TRBV10-3; CDR3: AIRPTSTGGRDTQY
J: TRBJ2-1; length: 19; size: NA; V: TRBV2; CDR3: ASSRPKTGLAGGPRVHEQF
J: TRBJ2-3; length: 14; size: few; V: TRBV5-1; CDR3: ASSFAGASSTDTQY
J: TRBJ2-2; length: 14; size: NA; V: TRBV6-5; CDR3: ASSYRGVVNTGELF
J: TRBJ2-5; length: 13; size: few; V: TRBV6-6; CDR3: ASTQVRGAGETQY
J: TRBJ2-3; length: 12; size: NA; V: TRBV7-3; CDR3: ASSPGTPTDTQY
J: TRBJ2-5; length: 13; size: few; V: TRBV18; CDR3: ASSPPGLPRETQY
J: TRBJ2-1; length: 13; size: NA; V: TRBV2; CDR3: ASSEVGGDYNEQF
J: TRBJ1-3; length: 12; size: NA; V: TRBV3-1; CDR3: ASSPFLTGNTIY
J: TRBJ1-1; length: 10; size: NA; V: TRBV5-1; CDR3: ASSSGAGEAF
J: TRBJ1-1; length: 10; size: few; V: TRBV20-1; CDR3: SAKEAENEAF
J: TRBJ2-1; length: 11; size: NA; V: TRBV11-3; CDR3: ASSSQLRGEQF
J: TRBJ1-2; length: 12; size: NA; V: TRBV7-2; CDR3: ASSHRGRDYGYT
J: TRBJ2-3; length: 16; size: NA; V: TRBV5-1; CDR3: ASSLMKSTGGLGDTQY
J: TRBJ2-2; length: 15; size: NA; V: TRBV20-1; CDR3: SARALSSGGAIGELF
J: TRBJ2-3; length: 15; size: few; V: TRBV5-4; CDR3: ASSLAVGAGPADTQY
J: TRBJ2-1; length: 15; size: NA; V: TRBV18; CDR3: ASSPQTGTDPYNEQF
J: TRBJ2-7; length: 9; size: NA; V: TRBV20-1; CDR3: SARGAYEQY
J: TRBJ2-7; length: 12; size: few; V: TRBV7-2; CDR3: ASSLAQGHHEQY
J: TRBJ2-1; length: 15; size: many; V: TRBV7-8; CDR3: ASSSRAGPSSYNEQF
J: TRBJ1-1; length: 11; size: many; V: TRBV27; CDR3: ASSPVGNTEAF
J: TRBJ2-1; length: 12; size: NA; V: TRBV25-1; CDR3: ASSEVGSTNEQF
J: TRBJ1-3; length: 12; size: NA; V: TRBV6-2/TRBV6-3; CDR3: ASRGHESGNTIY
J: TRBJ2-1; length: 11; size: few; V: TRBV6-1; CDR3: ASSAPREGEQF
J: TRBJ2-3; length: 13; size: few; V: TRBV25-1; CDR3: ASSALHLGTDTQY
J: TRBJ2-6; length: 17; size: NA; V: TRBV10-2; CDR3: ASSDTGTGVSRGANVLT
J: TRBJ2-3; length: 14; size: NA; V: TRBV20-1; CDR3: SARYWGQGADDTQY
J: TRBJ2-7; length: 11; size: many; V: TRBV10-3; CDR3: AISGQGAHEQY
J: TRBJ2-7; length: 13; size: NA; V: TRBV18; CDR3: ASSPGLAGGLEQY
J: TRBJ1-1; length: 15; size: NA; V: TRBV11-2; CDR3: ASSLVGRAGPTTEAF
J: TRBJ2-4; length: 13; size: few; V: TRBV18; CDR3: ASSPELLAKNIQY
J: TRBJ2-7; length: 12; size: NA; V: TRBV4-2; CDR3: ASSQAGQGGEQY